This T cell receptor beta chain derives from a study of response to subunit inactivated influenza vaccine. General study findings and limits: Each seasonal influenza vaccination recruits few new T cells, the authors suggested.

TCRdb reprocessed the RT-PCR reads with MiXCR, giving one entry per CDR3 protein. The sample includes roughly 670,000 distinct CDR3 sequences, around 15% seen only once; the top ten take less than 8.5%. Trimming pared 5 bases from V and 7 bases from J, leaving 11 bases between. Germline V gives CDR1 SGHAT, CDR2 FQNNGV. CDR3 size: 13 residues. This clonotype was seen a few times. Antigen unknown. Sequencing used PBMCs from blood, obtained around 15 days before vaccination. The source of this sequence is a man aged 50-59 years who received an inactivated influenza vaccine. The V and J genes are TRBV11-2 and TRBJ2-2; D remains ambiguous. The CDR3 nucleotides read TGTGCCAGCAGCCCGGATGAAGGCGGGGAGCTGTTTTTT. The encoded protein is CASSPDEGGELFF.